This TCR beta chain derives from a study of cytomegalovirus exposure and HLA in healthy donors. Study-level background: It was reported in a later analysis that the 120 or so validation repertoires used the same platform as the 666 first-cohort repertoires. Study observations and caveats: In vitro checks showed that a few CMV-associated chains really do target CMV antigens. Researchers catalogued approximately 170 TCR beta chains as cytomegalovirus-associated. Reportedly, diagnosis of cytomegalovirus status by the classifier showed high specificity and sensitivity.

Germline lookup yields CDR1 LNHDA and CDR2 SQIVND (reference sequence). V lost 9 bases and J lost 4, with 21 bases in between. This CDR3 is 15 amino acids long. Measured with immunoSEQ multiplex PCR; TCRdb has only the in-frame clones, and not every one. This sample has 150,000 to 200,000 clones, with over 80% found just once. On this clone itself: Antigen: not known.

This sequence joins TRBV19 and TRBJ2-5; the D gene is possibly TRBD1 (8 bases). Sample: PBMCs. This clonotype was sampled from a man in his thirties or forties in good health and CMV-seropositive. DNA of the CDR3: TGTGCCAGCACTCCTTGGGGGGGGACAGGAGAGACCCAGTACTTC. Translating it yields CASTPWGGTGETQYF.